These 20 T cell receptor beta chains originate from one sample sequenced in a study of Ad26.COV2.S vaccination and SARS-CoV-2 variants. Treatment: roughly 18 received Ad26.COV2.S at low or high dose, single or two shots; 5 received placebo; per-sample allocation not given. Sampling took place 63 days after the first vaccine or placebo injection. Profiled with immunoSEQ multiplex PCR; TCRdb holds only in-frame clones, not every one. Of 440,000 or so clones in the sample, around 89% were seen once. The sequences come from peripheral blood, collected in a trial of Ad26.COV2.S vaccine versus placebo. The receptors shown here come from a person aged 18-60 years who received the Ad26.COV2.S COVID-19 vaccine or a placebo.

CDR3 DNA sequence: TGTGCCAGCAGTTTTGGTGGGACGCTGTTTTTT. This translates into CASSFGGTLFF. V and J are TRBV27 and TRBJ2-2; perhaps D is TRBD1 or TRBD2 (5 bases each). Germline V gives CDR1 MNHEY, CDR2 SMNVEV (reference sequence). This CDR3 spans 11 amino acids. V shed 3 bases and J shed 13 bases, with 9 bases lying between them.

The genes are TRBV30 and TRBJ1-1; D is uncertain. The CDR3 runs 11 residues. The V end lost 1 base, the J end lost 3 bases, and 3 bases lay between the germline ends. Germline loops: CDR1 GTSNPN, CDR2 SVGIG (reference sequence). CDR3 loop: CAWSGYTEAFF. The CDR3, as DNA: TGTGCCTGGAGTGGGTACACTGAAGCTTTCTTT. Full variable domain (missing parts from reference TRBV30 and TRBJ1-1): SQTIHQWPATLVQPVGSPLSLECTVEGTSNPNLYWYRQAAGRGLQLLFYSVGIGQISSEVPQNLSASRPQDRQFILSSKKLLLSDSGFYLCAWSGYTEAFFGQGTRLTVV.

The gene calls are TRBV5-1 and TRBJ2-1; perhaps D is TRBD1 or TRBD2 (5 bases each). The germline gives CDR1 SGHRS, CDR2 YFSETQ. V shed 4 bases and J shed 1 base, with 15 bases lying between them. The CDR3 runs to 16 residues. The CDR3, as DNA: TGCGCCAGCAGCCCCCTGGGTGGGGGATCCTACAATGAGCAGTTCTTC. Its protein is CASSPLGGGSYNEQFF. Combining the CDR3 with reference TRBV5-1 and TRBJ2-1 gives the whole variable domain KAGVTQTPRYLIKTRGQQVTLSCSPISGHRSVSWYQQTPGQGLQFLFEYFSETQRNKGNFPGRFSGRQFSNSRSEMNVSTLELGDSALYLCASSPLGGGSYNEQFFGPGTRLTVL.

The V and J genes are TRBV6-6 and TRBJ1-5; D remains unclear. Per germline, CDR1 MNHNY and CDR2 SVGAGI (reference sequence). This CDR3 contains 16 residues. V gave up 2 bases and J gave up 2 bases, with 13 bases separating them. The DNA of the CDR3 is TGTGCCAGCAGTTACGGTCAGGCTGTAGGCAATCAGCCCCAGCATTTT. This codes for CASSYGQAVGNQPQHF.

This chain connects TRBV15 to TRBJ2-7; D is unclear. The germline V gene has CDR1 LNHNV and CDR2 YYDKDF (reference sequence). Trimming left V 3 bases short and J 0 bases short, with 9 bases between. The CDR3 consists of 14 residues. Here the CDR3 DNA reads TGTGCCACCAGCAGGCGAAAGGGCTCCTACGAGCAGTACTTC. It translates to CATSRRKGSYEQYF.

This chain joins TRBV27 and TRBJ2-2; maybe TRBD2 (6 bases). The length of the CDR3 is 11 residues. V lost 10 bases and J lost 5, with 8 bases in between. CDR1 and CDR2 (germline): MNHEY, SMNVEV (reference sequence). The CDR3 loop is CATRGTGELFF. DNA of the CDR3: TGTGCCACCCGGGGGACCGGGGAGCTGTTTTTT.

A remark on this clone: Other DNA sequences from this sample encode an identical CDR3 as well. The genes are TRBV5-1 and TRBJ1-1, with D unresolved. CDR1 and CDR2 from the germline V gene are SGHRS and YFSETQ. The CDR3 sequence is 13 residues long. Deletions cut 2 bases from V and 0 bases from J, with 5 bases between. The CDR3 sequence is CASSFTVNTEAFF. The CDR3 region has the DNA TGCGCCAGCAGCTTTACCGTGAACACTGAAGCTTTCTTT.

The chain recombines TRBV28 with TRBJ1-2, with a tentative D call TRBD1 (5 bases). Trimming took 4 bases from V and 7 from J, leaving 19 bases between them. The CDR3 covers 15 residues. Germline V gives CDR1 MDHEN, CDR2 SYDVKM. The CDR3 DNA sequence: TGTGCCAGCAGTTGGGCAGGGATTCGCAGGATTGGCTACACCTTC. Protein: CASSWAGIRRIGYTF.

V is TRBV11-2 and J is TRBJ1-1, with D hard to call. V shed 1 base and J shed 3 bases, with 15 bases lying between them. The CDR3 totals 16 residues. In germline, CDR1 is SGHAT, CDR2 FQNNGV. The CDR3 DNA sequence: TGTGCCAGCAGCTTAGCGCCTGTTGGGGAGGACACTGAAGCTTTCTTT. Protein sequence: CASSLAPVGEDTEAFF.

The chain combines TRBV18 with TRBJ2-3; 9 bases match TRBD1. Unmatched junction bases numbered 9, after V lost 11 bases and J lost 3 bases. The CDR3 consists of 14 residues. CDR1 and CDR2 (germline): KGHSH, LQKENI. The CDR3 DNA is TGTGCCGGCGAACCGGGACAGGGAACAGATACGCAGTATTTT. The encoded protein is CAGEPGQGTDTQYF.

The V and J genes are TRBV11-2 and TRBJ1-1, with TRBD1 matching over 9 bases. CDR1 and CDR2 from the germline V gene are SGHAT and FQNNGV. Unmatched junction bases numbered 9, after V lost 3 bases and J lost 1 base. The CDR3 is 17 residues long. CDR3: CASSFRQGGPPNTEAFF. The CDR3 DNA follows: TGTGCCAGCAGCTTTCGACAGGGGGGCCCGCCGAACACTGAAGCTTTCTTT.

This rearrangement joins TRBV7-9 to TRBJ1-1, with 8 bases that match TRBD1. V shed 3 bases and J 1 base; nucleotides not matched to a gene: 4. CDR3 length: 15 residues. CDR1 SEHNR and CDR2 FQNEAQ come from the germline V gene (reference sequence). Here the CDR3 DNA reads TGTGCCAGCAGCTTCAGGGGGCCTGGGAACACTGAAGCTTTCTTT. This codes for CASSFRGPGNTEAFF.

V and J are TRBV6-5 and TRBJ1-1; no reliable D call. Germline V CDR1 and CDR2: MNHEY, SVGAGI. The ends were cut back, 0 bases at V and 5 bases at J, with 7 bases in the middle. CDR3 length equals 13 residues. The CDR3 reads CASSYSGTTEAFF. As DNA, the CDR3 is TGTGCCAGCAGTTACTCGGGCACTACTGAAGCTTTCTTT.

The chain has TRBV10-2 and TRBJ2-1; 11 bases map to TRBD2. J was trimmed by 10 bases and V by 7 bases; bases with no gene match: 15. CDR1 and CDR2 (germline): WSHSY, SAAADI. This CDR3 has 16 residues. DNA for the CDR3: TGCGCCAGCAAAGAGACTAGCGGGACTTCTTTAGGGGAGCAGTTCTTC. This sequence encodes CASKETSGTSLGEQFF.

The chain recombines TRBV18 with TRBJ2-1; D unclear. V lost 3 bases, J lost 2 bases, and 23 bases lay in between. The CDR3 contains 19 residues. The V gene's germline CDR1 is KGHSH and CDR2 LQKENI. The CDR3 region is CASSPPTPLFSAPYNEQFF. DNA of the CDR3: TGTGCCAGCTCACCCCCCACTCCACTCTTTTCCGCGCCCTACAATGAGCAGTTCTTC.

The chain links TRBV19 to TRBJ1-5; D might be TRBD1 (6 bases). The V gene lost 7 bases and the J gene lost 4 bases, with 11 bases spanning the gap. Germline CDR1 is LNHDA and CDR2 is SQIVND (reference sequence). The CDR3 contains 13 residues. CDR3 DNA: TGTGCCAGTACCGACAGGCCGAATCAGCCCCAGCATTTT. Amino acids: CASTDRPNQPQHF.

A few counts support this clone. The chain is built from TRBV4-2 and TRBJ1-5; D is perhaps TRBD1 (5 bases). The V gene's germline CDR1 is LGHNA and CDR2 YNFKEQ. Trimming removed 0 bases from V and 4 bases from J, with 10 bases in between. This CDR3 region has 15 residues. For the CDR3, the DNA is TGTGCCAGCAGCCAAGATAATGGGGCAAATCAGCCCCAGCATTTT. It is translated as CASSQDNGANQPQHF.

V usage is TRBV28 and J usage is TRBJ2-7; TRBD2 matches 10 bases. V shed 2 bases and J 0 bases; nucleotides not matched to a gene: 10. CDR3 length: 18 amino acids. Germline lookup yields CDR1 MDHEN and CDR2 SYDVKM. The CDR3 nucleotides are TGTGCCAGCAGTTTAGAGCTAGCGGGAGTGCGGAGCTCCTACGAGCAGTACTTC. Amino acid sequence: CASSLELAGVRSSYEQYF.

The chain couples TRBV12-3 or TRBV12-4 to TRBJ1-1; D gene unclear. The V end lost 5 bases, the J end lost 1 base, and 5 bases lay between the germline ends. This CDR3 is built from 12 residues. CDR3 in amino acids: CASSPQNTEAFF. As DNA, the CDR3 is TGTGCCAGCAGTCCCCAGAACACTGAAGCTTTCTTT.

The chain has TRBV27 and TRBJ2-3; no reliable D call. CDR1 is MNHEY, CDR2 SMNVEV, per germline (reference sequence). V shed 5 bases and J shed 2 bases, with 14 bases lying between them. The CDR3 is 15 amino acids. CDR3 DNA: TGTGCCAGCAGTCCTCAGCCGTCTCCCACAGATACGCAGTATTTT. It translates to CASSPQPSPTDTQYF.